This entry concerns a single T cell receptor (beta chain). Its target is unknown. CDR1 and CDR2 from the germline V gene are SGHRS and YFSETQ. The V and J ends lost 0 bases and 6 bases, in that order; junction bases with no gene match: 8. The CDR3 has 16 amino acids. The PCR was carried out with 60 Vbeta primers and 13 Jbeta primers. The table came from immunoSEQ multiplex PCR; TCRdb's copy has only in-frame clones and leaves some out. The sample yields roughly 150,000 clones, around 84% seen once. The data belong to a study of cytomegalovirus exposure and HLA in healthy donors. Study-level results: Cytomegalovirus-associated TCR beta chains were listed, numbering 150 to 200. There were some V segments, including TRBV6-2 and TRBV6-3, excluded as indistinguishable. TCR beta sequences reportedly predicted most subjects' HLA-A and HLA-B alleles accurately.

The sample consisted of PBMCs. This TCR was sampled from a man aged 25-45 years in good health and CMV-seropositive. The chain has TRBV5-1 and TRBJ2-3, with TRBD2 matching 9 bases. CDR3 region: CASSLVGGRAGDTQYF. For the CDR3, the DNA is TGCGCCAGCAGCTTGGTGGGCGGGAGGGCCGGGGATACGCAGTATTTT.